This record concerns one TCR beta chain sequence. Its antigen is unknown. The entry originates in a study of Graves' ophthalmopathy and Graves' hyperthyroidism. Study-wide background: At the time of initial diagnosis and before any treatment, peripheral blood was collected. Notes on the study in general: Blood also held most thyroid clonotypes expanded above 0.001 frequency.

Amplification of the TCR beta CDR3 regions used RNA transcripts (as template). The authors performed first-round RT-PCR with HTBI primers and then a second-round multiplex PCR. TCRdb independently ran MiXCR on the multiplex PCR reads; one entry per CDR3 protein. The table lists around 170,000 distinct CDR3 sequences, over 35% of them singletons. There are 16 residues in the CDR3. Trimming left V 6 bases short and J 0 bases short, with 18 bases between. This TCR was recovered from a middle-aged woman with Graves' ophthalmopathy. Sequencing used peripheral blood. The V gene is TRBV12-3 or TRBV12-4, the J gene TRBJ2-7; weak D call: TRBD2 (6 bases). CDR3: CASSPTGVSSSYEQYF. CDR3 nucleotides: TGTGCCAGCAGCCCCACGGGGGTTTCCTCCTCCTACGAGCAGTACTTC.